This TCR beta chain was retrieved from a study of shared T cell receptors in the human thymus (dated by TCRdb to about 2021). With respect to the entire study: The study examined how self-reactive, shared T-cell receptor alpha chains are generated in the human thymus.

Cut back by 1 base and 5 bases, the V and J ends lie 10 bases apart. From its cysteine to its phenylalanine, the CDR3 spans 14 amino acids. Left in the record is the CDR3 DNA by itself, 42 bases read in frame from the first base. In the germline V gene (reference sequence), CDR1 corresponds to SGHNT and CDR2 to YYREEE. Regarding this clone: The antigen it recognizes is unknown. Base-call qualities are not available, and no considerably larger clone is one nucleotide away.

Library creation used the immunoSEQ multiplex PCR assay. This immuneACCESS table, as held by TCRdb, lists in-frame sequences with V and J called but not all clones. Of the missing ones, under half trace to an unresolved V gene in checked studies; the others have no known cause. Present in this sample are roughly 550,000 clones, around three quarters of which were seen just once. The ten biggest clones cover about 0.013% of the sample. These same records also appear under a second study, on human thymus T cells. As noted in the second study: Immunologically healthy infants undergoing open corrective cardiac surgery for congenital heart defects in Finland were used as donors. Thymus tissue was collected as surgical resects that were removed during corrective cardiac surgery. Usage of V and J gene segments appeared to be biased in both the thymic and the peripheral blood repertoires. The related research found that thymic TCR repertoires overlapped highly between unrelated individuals. TCR alpha and beta repertoires from about 8 infant thymus samples and four related peripheral blood samples were characterized in the study. The cohort included several male and a couple of female infants, with donor ages spanning 7 to 244 days. Thymocytes were mechanically released from the tissue and were stored as pellets of about 9-33 million cells at -70 degrees C. A QIAsymphony instrument was used to extract genomic DNA from frozen cell pellets. TCRB and TCRAD loci were amplified from a standardized quantity of quality-controlled genomic DNA using the immunoSEQ multiplex PCR assay. The amplicons spanned the V(D)J region and were long enough to cover the CDR3 and allow V and J genes to be identified. Through the commercial immunoSEQ service, the amplicons were sequenced on an Illumina platform. Primer bias and sequencing errors were corrected as previously described, and TCRAD and TCRB were defined on the basis of the IMGT database. Analysis of the repertoires was done with immunoSEQ Analyzer 3.0 and VDJTools and included basic statistics, V/J segment usage, diversity estimates, rarefaction and pairwise overlap. Chao1, ChaoE, Efron-Thisted, Shannon and inverse Simpson indices were used to estimate diversity, which was also estimated on datasets down-sampled to the smallest sample. For repertoire overlap, CDR3 nucleotide sequence, V gene and J gene had to match strictly, and clustering was done by Jaccard-based multidimensional scaling. On average, thymus samples gave hundreds of thousands of unique TCRB clonotypes, whereas blood samples gave 80,000 to 85,000.

This sequence originates from a boy under two years old with a congenital heart defect. Donor details come from another sample of the same person, matched by shared clones. Sample: thymocytes. The sequence joins TRBV5-4 to TRBJ1-5, with TRBD1 as a weak D call on 6 bases. The nucleotides are TGTGCCAGCAGCTTGTTGGGGGCGGATCAGCCCCAGCATTTT. It specifies CASSLLGADQPQHF.